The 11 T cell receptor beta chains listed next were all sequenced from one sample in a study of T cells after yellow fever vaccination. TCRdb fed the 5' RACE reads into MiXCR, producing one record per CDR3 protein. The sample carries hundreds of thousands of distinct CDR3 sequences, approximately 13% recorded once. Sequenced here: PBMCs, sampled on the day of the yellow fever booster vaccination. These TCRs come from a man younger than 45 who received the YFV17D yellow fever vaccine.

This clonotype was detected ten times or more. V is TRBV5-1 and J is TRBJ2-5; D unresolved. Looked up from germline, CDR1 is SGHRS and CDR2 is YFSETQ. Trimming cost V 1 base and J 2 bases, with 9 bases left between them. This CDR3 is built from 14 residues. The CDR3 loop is CASSLRTTQETQYF. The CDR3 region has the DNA TGCGCCAGCAGCTTGCGGACCACTCAAGAGACCCAGTACTTC.

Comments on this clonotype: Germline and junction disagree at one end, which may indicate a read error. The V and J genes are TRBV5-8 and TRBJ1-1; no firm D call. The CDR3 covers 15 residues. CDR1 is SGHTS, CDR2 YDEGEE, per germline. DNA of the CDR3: TGTGCCAGCAGCTTGGGTTTTTTGGGGAAATCTGAATCTTTCTTT. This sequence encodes CASSLGFLGKSESFF.

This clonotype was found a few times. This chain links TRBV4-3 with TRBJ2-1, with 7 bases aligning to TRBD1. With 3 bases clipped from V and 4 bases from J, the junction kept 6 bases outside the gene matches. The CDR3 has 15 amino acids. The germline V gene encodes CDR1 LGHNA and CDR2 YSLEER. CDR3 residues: CASSHFDRDYNEQFF. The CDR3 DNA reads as TGCGCCAGCAGCCACTTTGACAGGGATTACAATGAGCAGTTCTTC.

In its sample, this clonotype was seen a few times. The CDR3 loop is CSAEGQGVDEQYF. In DNA, the CDR3 is TGCAGTGCAGAGGGACAGGGGGTCGACGAGCAGTACTTC. The J gene is TRBJ2-7, the V gene TRBV20-1; TRBD1 agrees at 11 bases. The CDR3 consists of 13 residues. The germline V gene encodes CDR1 DFQATT and CDR2 SNEGSKA (reference sequence). The V gene end was trimmed by 6 bases and the J gene end by 5 bases; junction bases not matched to a gene: 6.

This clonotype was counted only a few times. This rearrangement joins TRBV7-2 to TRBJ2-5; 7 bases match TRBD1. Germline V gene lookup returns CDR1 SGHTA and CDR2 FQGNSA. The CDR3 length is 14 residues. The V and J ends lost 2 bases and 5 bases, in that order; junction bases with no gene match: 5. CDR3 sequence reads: CASSLPTGDETQYF. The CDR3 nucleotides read TGTGCCAGCAGCTTACCCACAGGGGACGAGACCCAGTACTTC.

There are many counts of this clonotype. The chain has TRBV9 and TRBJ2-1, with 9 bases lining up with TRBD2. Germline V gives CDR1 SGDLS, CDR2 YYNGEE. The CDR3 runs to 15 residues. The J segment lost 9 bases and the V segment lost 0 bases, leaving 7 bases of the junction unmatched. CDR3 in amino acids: CASSVEAGGGTEQFF. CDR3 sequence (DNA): TGTGCCAGCAGCGTAGAAGCGGGAGGAGGAACTGAGCAGTTCTTC.

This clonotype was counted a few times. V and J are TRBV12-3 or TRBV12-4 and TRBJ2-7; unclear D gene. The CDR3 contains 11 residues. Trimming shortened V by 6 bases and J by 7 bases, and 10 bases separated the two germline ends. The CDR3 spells CASSPSREQYF. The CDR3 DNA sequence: TGTGCCAGCAGCCCCTCGAGGGAGCAGTACTTC.

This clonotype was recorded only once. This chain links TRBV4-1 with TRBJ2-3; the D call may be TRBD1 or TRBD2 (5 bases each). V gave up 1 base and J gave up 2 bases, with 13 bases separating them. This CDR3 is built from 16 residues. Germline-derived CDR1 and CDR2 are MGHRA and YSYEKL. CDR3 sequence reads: CASSQVARESTDTQYF. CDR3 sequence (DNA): TGCGCCAGCAGCCAAGTCGCCAGGGAGTCCACAGATACGCAGTATTTT.

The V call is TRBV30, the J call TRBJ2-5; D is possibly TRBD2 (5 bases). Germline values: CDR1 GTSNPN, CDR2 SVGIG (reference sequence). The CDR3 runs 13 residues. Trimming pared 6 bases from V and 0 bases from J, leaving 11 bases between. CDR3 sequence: CACPWGDQETQYF. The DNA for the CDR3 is TGTGCCTGTCCCTGGGGAGACCAAGAGACCCAGTACTTC.

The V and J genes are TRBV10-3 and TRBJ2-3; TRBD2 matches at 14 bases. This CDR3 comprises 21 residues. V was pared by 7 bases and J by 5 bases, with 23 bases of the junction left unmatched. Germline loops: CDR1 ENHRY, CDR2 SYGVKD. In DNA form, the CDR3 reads TGTGCCATCAAGGGCCCCGGACTAGCGGGAGGCCCCACTACTACCCAAGATACGCAGTATTTT. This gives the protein CAIKGPGLAGGPTTTQDTQYF.

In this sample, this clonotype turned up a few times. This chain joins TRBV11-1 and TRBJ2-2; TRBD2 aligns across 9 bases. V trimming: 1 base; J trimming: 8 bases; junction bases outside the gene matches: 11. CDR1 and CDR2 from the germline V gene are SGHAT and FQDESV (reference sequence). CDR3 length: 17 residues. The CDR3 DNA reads TGTGCCAGCAGCTTAGGTCGGATAGCGGGAGACAAGGGGGAGCTGTTTTTT. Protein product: CASSLGRIAGDKGELFF.